This passage covers 29 T cell receptor beta chains from one sample sequenced in a study of T cell clonality in common variable immunodeficiency. Sequencing used immunoSEQ multiplex PCR; TCRdb keeps in-frame clones, though not all of them. The sample contains fewer than 75,000 clones, none of them singletons. The sequenced material came from peripheral blood mononuclear cells. These receptors were taken from a person aged 18 to 75 in good health.

This clone was found many times. The CDR3 is cut off 3 residues early in the read; its end comes from the germline J gene. This chain joins TRBV19 and TRBJ1-1, with unresolved D. The CDR3 runs 14 residues. Trimming removed 3 bases from V and 3 bases from J, with 11 bases in between. CDR1 and CDR2 from the germline V gene are LNHDA and SQIVND (reference sequence). The sequenced part of the CDR3 DNA is TGTGCCAGTAGTATCTCGGGGATTCACACTGAA. This encodes CASSISGIHTE. The full-length CDR3 reads as CASSISGIHTEAFF.

The sample holds a few counts of this clone. The read halts 3 residues ahead of the CDR3 end, with the missing end drawn from the germline J gene. This chain links TRBV10-2 with TRBJ2-5; D gene ambiguous. The V gene's germline CDR1 is WSHSY and CDR2 SAAADI. V was cut by 0 bases and J by 5 bases, with 13 bases left in between. This CDR3 region has 15 residues. The part of the CDR3 DNA that was read is TGCGCCAGCAGTGAGTCGTTGGCGGCCGGGGAGACC. It codes for CASSESLAAGET. The full CDR3 protein is CASSESLAAGETQYF.

This clone occurred many times. The covered CDR3 bases are TGTGCCAGCAGCTTTGCCGGTAATGAAAAA. Translated, it gives CASSFAGNEK. The whole CDR3 sequence is CASSFAGNEKLFF. V gene TRBV5-5 combines with J gene TRBJ1-4; D call uncertain. The read ends 3 residues before the CDR3 terminus; that terminus is restored from the germline J gene. This CDR3 is built from 13 residues. The V and J ends lost 2 bases and 4 bases respectively, with 6 bases between them. From germline, CDR1 is SGHKS and CDR2 YYEKEE (reference sequence).

In its sample, this clone was seen many times. The read comes to an end 3 residues before the CDR3 does, leaving the germline J gene to fill in the end. This chain uses TRBV10-3 with TRBJ2-7, with D maybe TRBD1 (6 bases). The CDR3 spans 14 residues. The germline V gene has CDR1 ENHRY and CDR2 SYGVKD. V was pared by 2 bases and J by 6 bases, with 14 bases between. The sequenced CDR3 bases are TGTGCCATCAGTGAGGCCGGGACATTAAGCGAG. Amino acid sequence: CAISEAGTLSE. The full CDR3 protein is CAISEAGTLSEQYF.

This clone was counted ten times or more. The read comes to an end 3 residues before the CDR3 does, leaving the germline J gene to fill in the end. The rearrangement uses TRBV12-3 or TRBV12-4 and TRBJ2-1; no clear D. The CDR3 has 14 amino acids. V lost 8 bases and J 3 bases, leaving 14 bases between the germline ends. CDR3 residues: CASLGFRNYNEQFF. The DNA read from the CDR3 is TGTGCCAGCCTAGGATTCCGAAACTACAATGAG.

In this sample, this clone turned up many times. The sequence runs out 3 residues before the end of the CDR3; the remainder is reconstructed from the germline J gene. The chain carries TRBV19 and TRBJ2-7, with 12 bases lining up with TRBD1. The CDR3 extends over 19 amino acids. Germline V gene data show CDR1 as LNHDA and CDR2 as SQIVND (reference sequence). V shed 5 bases and J 5 bases; nucleotides not matched to a gene: 19. CDR3 residues: CASSPGASGTGGAPHEQYF. The part of the CDR3 DNA that was read is TGTGCCAGTAGTCCAGGAGCCTCCGGGACAGGGGGCGCTCCACACGAG.

This clone was seen repeatedly, ten times or more. The CDR3 goes on 3 residues after the read ends, and that part is filled in from the germline J gene. The chain employs TRBV19 and TRBJ1-1, with 11 bases that match TRBD1. J gave up 5 bases and V 4 bases, and 3 bases lay outside the gene matches. CDR1 LNHDA and CDR2 SQIVND come from the germline V gene (reference sequence). The CDR3 has 14 amino acids. The CDR3 DNA, read in part, is TGTGCCAGTAGTACGGACAGGGGGCAAACTGAA. Its translation: CASSTDRGQTE. The whole CDR3 is CASSTDRGQTEAFF. The variable domain in full, completed from reference TRBV19 and TRBJ1-1, reads DGGITQSPKYLFRKEGQNVTLSCEQNLNHDAMYWYRQDPGQGLRLIYYSQIVNDFQKGDIAEGYSVSREKKESFPLTVTSAQKNPTAFYLCASSTDRGQTEAFFGQGTRLTVV.

This clone was detected ten times or more. The missing CDR3 end, 3 residues past where the read stops, is filled in from the germline J gene. The chain has TRBV19 and TRBJ1-2; tentatively, D is TRBD1 (5 bases). Trimming removed 1 base from V and 5 bases from J, with 20 bases in between. CDR3 length equals 17 residues. Germline values: CDR1 LNHDA, CDR2 SQIVND (reference sequence). The CDR3 region is CASSIAGESGFGYGYTF. The covered CDR3 bases are TGTGCCAGTAGTATAGCGGGGGAGAGCGGCTTTGGGTATGGC.

The sample holds many counts of this clone. The read is 3 residues too short to cover the CDR3 end, so that end is filled in from the germline J gene. The chain has TRBV2 and TRBJ1-1; 10 bases are a match to TRBD1. CDR1 is SNHLY and CDR2 is FYNNEI in the germline V gene. CDR3 length equals 14 residues. Losses at the gene ends were 7 bases for V and 3 bases for J; bases not matched to a gene: 5. The DNA read from the CDR3 is TGTGCCAGCACTCGGGACAGGGGATACACTGAA. It encodes CASTRDRGYTE. The entire CDR3 is CASTRDRGYTEAFF. The variable domain in full, completed from reference TRBV2 and TRBJ1-1, reads EPEVTQTPSHQVTQMGQEVILRCVPISNHLYFYWYRQILGQKVEFLVSFYNNEISEKSEIFDDQFSVERPDGSNFTLKIRSTKLEDSAMYFCASTRDRGYTEAFFGQGTRLTVV.

This clone was seen only a few times. The read ends 3 residues early relative to the CDR3; the germline J gene fills the gap. This sequence joins TRBV7-9 and TRBJ1-1; D is ambiguous. The CDR3 consists of 14 residues. Germline CDR1 is SEHNR and CDR2 is FQNEAQ (reference sequence). V lost 3 bases and J lost 1, with 9 bases in between. The sequenced part of the CDR3 DNA is TGTGCCAGCAGCTTCGACACAGCGAACACTGAA. Its translation: CASSFDTANTE. The complete CDR3 reads CASSFDTANTEAFF.

This clone was seen at least ten times. With the read ending 3 residues before the CDR3 end, the germline J gene is used to fill in that end. The chain joins TRBV7-2 to TRBJ2-1; 7 nucleotides agree with TRBD1. Germline V gene data show CDR1 as SGHTA and CDR2 as FQGNSA. V gave up 0 bases and J gave up 6 bases; unmatched junction bases: 5. This CDR3 comprises 15 residues. CDR3 bases read: TGTGCCAGCAGCTTAGCGATAGACAGGGTCAATGAG. It specifies CASSLAIDRVNE. The whole CDR3 protein is CASSLAIDRVNEQFF.

This clone was counted many times. With the read ending 3 residues before the CDR3 end, the germline J gene is used to fill in that end. This rearrangement joins TRBV12-3 or TRBV12-4 to TRBJ2-1; 12 bases map to TRBD2. The CDR3 has 16 residues. V lost 1 base, J lost 4 bases, and 2 bases stayed unmatched. The CDR3 region is CASSLEGLAGYNEQFF. The CDR3 DNA, read in part, is TGTGCCAGCAGTTTAGAGGGACTAGCGGGTTACAATGAG.

Ten or more counts support this clone. The CDR3 spells CASSEGRGSPGYEQYF. The CDR3 DNA, read in part, is TGTGCCAGCAGTGAGGGCAGGGGGTCCCCAGGCTACGAG. The gene calls are TRBV2 and TRBJ2-7, with 7 nucleotides matching TRBD1. The missing CDR3 end, 3 residues past where the read stops, is filled in from the germline J gene. Germline CDR1 reads SNHLY; CDR2 reads FYNNEI. V lost 3 bases to trimming and J lost 3 bases; unmatched junction nucleotides: 11. The CDR3 totals 16 residues.

About this clone itself: The sequenced fragment ends 3 residues before the CDR3 boundary, so the rest is inferred from the germline J gene. V gene TRBV5-1 combines with J gene TRBJ2-3; TRBD1 agrees at 9 bases. CDR1 is SGHRS and CDR2 is YFSETQ in the germline V gene. With 0 bases clipped from V and 4 bases from J, the junction kept 3 bases outside the gene matches. The CDR3 runs to 15 residues. Partial CDR3 DNA: TGCGCCAGCAGCTTGGGGGACAGGGTGTCAGATACG. Encoded protein: CASSLGDRVSDT. The entire CDR3 reads CASSLGDRVSDTQYF.

This clone occurred many times. The sequenced fragment ends 3 residues before the CDR3 boundary, so the rest is inferred from the germline J gene. The chain has TRBV7-9 and TRBJ2-1, with 9 bases identical to TRBD2. The V gene's germline CDR1 is SEHNR and CDR2 FQNEAQ (reference sequence). Trimming removed 5 bases from V and 5 bases from J; junction bases left unmatched: 7. CDR3 length equals 15 residues. CDR3: CASSVDASGNNEQFF. CDR3 DNA (partial): TGTGCCAGCAGCGTAGACGCTAGCGGGAACAATGAG.

This clone was seen ten or more times. Read coverage stops 3 residues before the CDR3 terminus; the germline J gene supplies the remainder. The chain links TRBV28 to TRBJ2-1; TRBD2 agrees at 10 bases. Per germline, CDR1 MDHEN and CDR2 SYDVKM. CDR3 size: 16 residues. V was pared by 2 bases and J by 4 bases, with 5 bases of the junction left unmatched. The sequenced CDR3 bases are TGTGCCAGCAGTTTAGAGGGGACTAGCGTTTACAATGAG. Its translation: CASSLEGTSVYNE. The entire CDR3 is CASSLEGTSVYNEQFF.

This clone was found many times. Sequencing ends 3 residues short of the CDR3 end; the germline J gene provides the rest. The V and J genes are TRBV6-2 or TRBV6-3 and TRBJ2-1; TRBD2 agrees at 13 bases. The V and J ends lost 5 bases and 9 bases, in that order; junction bases with no gene match: 4. The CDR3 length is 14 residues. CDR1 is MNHEY, CDR2 SVGEGT, per germline. The sequenced CDR3 bases are TGTGCCAGCAGTCAACTAGCGGGAGGGTTTGAG. It translates to CASSQLAGGFE. The complete CDR3 sequence is CASSQLAGGFEQFF.

The table lists this clone with many counts. The observed sequence ends 3 residues before the CDR3 terminus, with the missing tail filled in from the germline J gene. J is TRBJ1-1 and V is TRBV30; 9 nucleotides agree with TRBD1. CDR1 is GTSNPN, CDR2 SVGIG, per germline (reference sequence). The CDR3 is 15 residues long. V lost 0 bases and J lost 6; bases outside the gene matches: 8. The CDR3: CAWSVLGQGSPEAFF. Partial CDR3 DNA: TGTGCCTGGAGTGTACTTGGACAGGGGAGCCCTGAA.

This clone has ten or more counts. The read halts 3 residues ahead of the CDR3 end, with the missing end drawn from the germline J gene. The chain has TRBV18 and TRBJ2-7; no definite D call. V lost 0 bases and J 3 bases, leaving 12 bases between the germline ends. This CDR3 contains 15 residues. Germline CDR1 and CDR2: KGHSH and LQKENI. The chain's CDR3 is CASSPPSRSSYEQYF. The CDR3 DNA, read in part, is TGTGCCAGCTCACCACCGTCCAGGAGTAGCTACGAG.

This clone has a count of ten or more. The read stops 3 residues short of the end of the CDR3; the missing end is completed from the germline J gene. The gene calls are TRBV5-1 and TRBJ2-3; no definite D call. The germline V gene encodes CDR1 SGHRS and CDR2 YFSETQ. Between the trimmed V and J ends, which lost 0 bases and 5 bases, there was a span of 13 bases. CDR3 length equals 15 residues. The sequenced CDR3 bases are TGCGCCAGCAGCTTGGATGGCACGTCGTTAGATACG. Protein: CASSLDGTSLDT. The CDR3 as a whole reads CASSLDGTSLDTQYF.

This clone was detected many times. Read data end 3 residues before the CDR3 end; the end is taken from the germline J gene. The chain employs TRBV6-1 and TRBJ1-1; D might be TRBD1 (5 bases). The V and J ends lost 2 bases and 3 bases respectively, with 13 bases between them. The CDR3 spans 15 residues. CDR1 and CDR2 from the germline V gene are MNHNS and SASEGT. Incomplete CDR3 DNA: TGTGCCAGCAGTGAAAGGGGACTACCGGACACTGAA. Protein product: CASSERGLPDTE. In full, the CDR3 reads CASSERGLPDTEAFF.

This clone was detected ten times or more. The read ends 3 residues before the CDR3 terminus; that terminus is restored from the germline J gene. The chain couples TRBV18 to TRBJ1-2, with 8 nucleotides matching TRBD1. Germline V gene sequence: CDR1 KGHSH, CDR2 LQKENI. The CDR3 contains 16 residues. The V gene end was trimmed by 2 bases and the J gene end by 2 bases; junction bases not matched to a gene: 7. The CDR3 reads CASSPIPGQVNYGYTF. CDR3 DNA, as far as it was read: TGTGCCAGCTCACCAATACCGGGACAGGTGAACTATGGC.

This clone was counted many times. The CDR3 goes on 3 residues after the read ends, and that part is filled in from the germline J gene. The gene calls are TRBV7-3 and TRBJ2-2, with 10 positions matching TRBD1. Germline V gene data show CDR1 as SGHTA and CDR2 as FQGTGA. The CDR3 totals 16 residues. J was trimmed by 4 bases and V by 5 bases; bases with no gene match: 7. The CDR3 reads CASSLGDRGITGELFF. CDR3 bases read: TGTGCCAGCAGCCTAGGGGACAGGGGCATCACCGGGGAG.

The table lists this clone with many counts. The CDR3 end falls 3 residues outside the read, so it is completed with the germline J gene. This chain joins TRBV2 and TRBJ2-2, with 12 positions matching TRBD2. V gave up 5 bases and J gave up 3 bases; unmatched junction bases: 7. This CDR3 is 17 amino acids long. The germline V gene has CDR1 SNHLY and CDR2 FYNNEI. This CDR3 is CASSYSSGGADTGELFF. The covered CDR3 bases are TGTGCCAGCAGTTACTCTAGCGGGGGGGCCGACACCGGGGAG. Based on the CDR3 plus reference TRBV2 and TRBJ2-2, the full variable domain is EPEVTQTPSHQVTQMGQEVILRCVPISNHLYFYWYRQILGQKVEFLVSFYNNEISEKSEIFDDQFSVERPDGSNFTLKIRSTKLEDSAMYFCASSYSSGGADTGELFFGEGSRLTVL.

This clone was observed at least ten times. The DNA ends 3 residues before the CDR3 does, and the rest of the CDR3 is filled in from the germline J gene. This chain connects TRBV24-1 to TRBJ2-3; weak D call: TRBD2 (6 bases). Germline assignment: CDR1 KGHDR and CDR2 SFDVKD. The CDR3 is made up of 14 amino acids. V lost 5 bases and J 2 bases, leaving 10 bases between the germline ends. The chain's CDR3 is CATSGGVLTDTQYF. The part of the CDR3 DNA that was read is TGTGCCACCAGTGGGGGGGTCCTCACAGATACG.

This clone was seen repeatedly, ten times or more. From the germline J gene comes the end of the CDR3, since the read stops 3 residues before it. V is TRBV5-1 and J is TRBJ1-4, with 7 bases fitting TRBD1. This CDR3 region has 13 residues. CDR1 is SGHRS, CDR2 YFSETQ, per germline. V was clipped by 6 bases and J by 3 bases; unmatched bases: 2. The CDR3 here is CASMGQPNEKLFF. The sequenced CDR3 bases are TGCGCCAGCATGGGACAGCCTAATGAAAAA.

This clone was seen repeatedly, ten times or more. The read comes to an end 3 residues before the CDR3 does, leaving the germline J gene to fill in the end. J is TRBJ1-4 and V is TRBV30; weak D call: TRBD1 (6 bases). Trimming stripped 2 bases from V and 4 bases from J, with 17 bases between. Germline-derived CDR1 and CDR2 are GTSNPN and SVGIG (reference sequence). The length of the CDR3 is 16 residues. CDR3 protein: CAWSRKGGTLNEKLFF. The CDR3 DNA, read in part, is TGTGCCTGGAGTCGCAAGGGGGGGACTCTTAATGAAAAA.

This clone was counted ten times or more. With the read ending 3 residues before the CDR3 end, the germline J gene is used to fill in that end. V and J are TRBV2 and TRBJ1-3; D not certain. The CDR3 is 14 residues long. Germline V gives CDR1 SNHLY, CDR2 FYNNEI. Trimming cost V 8 bases and J 0 bases, with 11 bases left between them. CDR3 region: CASVKTISGNTIYF. CDR3 DNA, as far as it was read: TGTGCCAGCGTAAAAACTATCTCTGGAAACACC. The whole variable domain, remainder taken from reference TRBV2 and TRBJ1-3, is EPEVTQTPSHQVTQMGQEVILRCVPISNHLYFYWYRQILGQKVEFLVSFYNNEISEKSEIFDDQFSVERPDGSNFTLKIRSTKLEDSAMYFCASVKTISGNTIYFGEGSWLTVV.

This clone was recorded many times. The DNA ends 3 residues before the CDR3 does, and the rest of the CDR3 is filled in from the germline J gene. This chain connects TRBV18 to TRBJ1-1; D might be TRBD1 (5 bases). The length of the CDR3 is 13 residues. The ends were cut back, 5 bases at V and 1 base at J, with 8 bases in the middle. Germline values: CDR1 KGHSH, CDR2 LQKENI. Partial CDR3 DNA: TGTGCCAGCTCATTCGACAGGAACACTGAA. Protein sequence: CASSFDRNTE. The entire CDR3 sequence reads CASSFDRNTEAFF.